This entry lists 24 T cell receptor beta chains sequenced from one sample in a study of T cells in Graves' hyperthyroidism and ophthalmopathy. Amplification of TCR beta CDR3 regions was performed using RNA transcripts as template. HTBI primers were employed in a first-round RT-PCR of the TCR CDR3. Via MiXCR, TCRdb re-called the multiplex PCR reads, giving one row per CDR3 protein. The table lists 500,000 to 600,000 distinct CDR3 sequences, 16% of them singletons. Specimen: blood. All receptors come from a woman aged 18-29 years with Graves' hyperthyroidism.

The chain links TRBV14 to TRBJ2-3; a possible D gene is TRBD1 (5 bases). The germline V and J ends were trimmed by 4 bases and 6 bases, with 17 bases remaining between them. Looked up from germline, CDR1 is SGHDN and CDR2 is FVKESK. The CDR3 length is 15 residues. The CDR3 DNA reads as TGTGCCAGCAGCCGAGAGCAGGGCGTGGGGGATACGCAGTATTTT. Translated, it gives CASSREQGVGDTQYF.

In this sample, this clonotype turned up a few times. This chain connects TRBV30 to TRBJ1-5; 7 nucleotides align to TRBD1. With 4 bases clipped from V and 5 bases from J, the junction kept 14 bases outside the gene matches. Looked up from germline, CDR1 is GTSNPN and CDR2 is SVGIG (reference sequence). The CDR3 length is 16 residues. The CDR3 DNA reads TGTGCCTGGAAGGCAGGGGGAACTAAAGTTCATCAGCCCCAGCATTTT. Protein sequence: CAWKAGGTKVHQPQHF.

This chain connects TRBV10-3 to TRBJ1-2; 11 bases line up with TRBD1. There are 14 residues in the CDR3. In germline, CDR1 is ENHRY, CDR2 SYGVKD. The V segment lost 5 bases and the J segment 5 bases; nucleotides outside the gene matches: 4. The CDR3 region has the DNA TGTGCCATCAGTTCCGGGACAGGGGGATATGGCTACACCTTC. As protein: CAISSGTGGYGYTF.

This rearrangement joins TRBV19 to TRBJ2-2; 7 positions agree with TRBD2. Germline assignment: CDR1 LNHDA and CDR2 SQIVND (reference sequence). V dropped 6 bases and J dropped 3; count of bases not matched to a gene: 7. The CDR3 covers 15 residues. The chain's CDR3 is CASRFSSGYTGELFF. The CDR3 coding sequence is TGTGCCAGTAGATTTTCTAGCGGCTACACCGGGGAGCTGTTTTTT.

The table lists this clonotype with many counts. V and J are TRBV5-6 and TRBJ2-1; 8 bases align to TRBD2. The CDR3 extends over 14 amino acids. Germline-derived CDR1 and CDR2 are SGHDT and YYEEEE. The J segment lost 6 bases and the V segment lost 4 bases, leaving 6 bases of the junction unmatched. CDR3 in DNA: TGTGCCAGCAGCCCCGTAACTAGCGGCAATGAGCAGTTCTTC. The encoded protein is CASSPVTSGNEQFF.

This chain links TRBV30 with TRBJ1-4; TRBD1 aligns across 7 bases. The CDR3 is 15 amino acids. V shed 2 bases, J shed 3 bases, and the junction held 6 bases outside the gene matches. Germline lookup yields CDR1 GTSNPN and CDR2 SVGIG (reference sequence). The chain's CDR3 is CAWSPPGGANEKLFF. CDR3 nucleotide sequence: TGTGCCTGGAGTCCCCCAGGGGGGGCTAATGAAAAACTGTTTTTT.

This clonotype was observed at least ten times. The V gene is TRBV27, the J gene TRBJ2-1; D remains ambiguous. Between the trimmed V and J ends, which lost 2 bases and 0 bases, there was a span of 8 bases. CDR1 and CDR2 (germline): MNHEY, SMNVEV (reference sequence). The CDR3 length is 15 residues. The CDR3 reads CASSLPKSSYNEQFF. The CDR3 DNA reads as TGTGCCAGCAGTTTACCCAAGAGCTCCTACAATGAGCAGTTCTTC.

This clonotype was seen at least ten times. CDR3 DNA: TGTGCCAGCAGTTCCAACAGGGGGAACACCGGGGAGCTGTTTTTT. Translated: CASSSNRGNTGELFF. The genes are TRBV28 and TRBJ2-2; 7 bases line up with TRBD1. Germline trimming cut 4 bases from V and 1 base from J; bases unmatched to any gene: 3. Per the germline V gene, CDR1 is MDHEN and CDR2 is SYDVKM. CDR3 length: 15 residues.

This clonotype has a handful of counts. The chain joins TRBV14 to TRBJ1-4, with D perhaps TRBD1 (6 bases). CDR3 length: 15 amino acids. The germline gives CDR1 SGHDN, CDR2 FVKESK. Deletions cut 1 base from V and 7 bases from J, with 13 bases between. CDR3: CASSQVRGTGEKLFF. The CDR3 nucleotides are TGTGCCAGCAGCCAAGTTAGGGGGACGGGTGAAAAACTGTTTTTT.

The V and J genes are TRBV6-1 and TRBJ2-7; a possible D gene is TRBD1 (5 bases). The CDR3 runs to 12 residues. Between the trimmed V and J ends, which lost 6 bases and 5 bases, there was a span of 11 bases. Germline CDR1 MNHNS, CDR2 SASEGT. The CDR3: CASSPRVDEQYF. CDR3 nucleotide sequence: TGTGCCAGCAGCCCCAGGGTCGACGAGCAGTACTTC.

Regarding this clonotype: This clone may be a read error of a much larger clone one base away. The rearrangement joins TRBV20-1 to TRBJ2-1; 8 nucleotides align to TRBD2. This CDR3 is 14 amino acids long. CDR1 DFQATT and CDR2 SNEGSKA come from the germline V gene (reference sequence). CDR3 nucleotides: TGCACGGGTAGCGGGATCGGTTTTGCCTACGAGCAGTTCTTC. The encoded protein is CTGSGIGFAYEQFF.

This clonotype was seen a handful of times. The CDR3 DNA is TGTGCCAGCTCACCAAGGGGAACCCACGAGCAGTACTTC. It is translated as CASSPRGTHEQYF. J is TRBJ2-7 and V is TRBV18, with D possibly matching TRBD1 (5 bases). The V and J ends lost 2 bases and 5 bases respectively, with 10 bases between them. This CDR3 is built from 13 residues. Per germline, CDR1 KGHSH and CDR2 LQKENI.

The V gene is TRBV20-1, the J gene TRBJ2-7, with 10 positions matching TRBD2. In germline, CDR1 is DFQATT, CDR2 SNEGSKA (reference sequence). The CDR3 has 17 residues. V dropped 6 bases and J dropped 0; count of bases not matched to a gene: 14. This CDR3 reads CSAKDPIGTSVSYEQYF. DNA for the CDR3: TGCAGTGCCAAAGACCCTATCGGGACTAGCGTCTCCTACGAGCAGTACTTC.

This clonotype was recorded many times. The chain has TRBV7-8 and TRBJ2-5; TRBD2 matches at 10 bases. The germline gives CDR1 SGHVS, CDR2 FQNEAQ. CDR3 length equals 15 residues. V shed 5 bases, J shed 4 bases, and the junction held 7 bases outside the gene matches. This CDR3 reads CASSRIAGGLETQYF. CDR3 coding DNA: TGTGCCAGCAGCCGAATAGCGGGAGGTTTAGAGACCCAGTACTTC.

This clonotype was seen ten or more times. This rearrangement joins TRBV18 to TRBJ1-2, with D unresolved. CDR3 length: 14 amino acids. Germline-derived CDR1 and CDR2 are KGHSH and LQKENI. Trimming cost V 2 bases and J 5 bases, with 12 bases left between them. CDR3 residues: CASSPRKDPYGYTF. CDR3 coding DNA: TGTGCCAGCTCACCAAGGAAGGATCCGTATGGCTACACCTTC. The variable domain in full, completed from reference TRBV18 and TRBJ1-2, reads NAGVMQNPRHLVRRRGQEARLRCSPMKGHSHVYWYRQLPEEGLKFMVYLQKENIIDESGMPKERFSAEFPKEGPSILRIQQVVRGDSAAYFCASSPRKDPYGYTFGSGTRLTVV.

With respect to this clonotype: A read error may explain this, as a much larger clone is one base away. The chain employs TRBV7-2 and TRBJ1-1, with D unclear. The CDR3 runs to 12 residues. Germline CDR1 SGHTA, CDR2 FQGNSA. The CDR3 reads CASGFVVTEAFF. In nucleotides, the CDR3 is TGTGCCAGCGGCTTTGTGGTCACTGAAGCTTTCTTT.

This clonotype has only a few counts. The gene calls are TRBV12-3 or TRBV12-4 and TRBJ2-7, with TRBD1 matching 9 bases. The junction had 11 bases not matched to a gene; V was cut back by 7 bases and J by 7 bases. The CDR3 runs to 14 residues. DNA for the CDR3: TGTGCCAGCACCCTCCGGACAGGGGCACGAGAGCAGTACTTC. As protein: CASTLRTGAREQYF.

The V and J genes are TRBV20-1 and TRBJ2-5, with 9 positions matching TRBD1. CDR1 is DFQATT and CDR2 is SNEGSKA in the germline V gene (reference sequence). There are 13 residues in the CDR3. V shed 5 bases, J shed 3 bases, and the junction held 4 bases outside the gene matches. The CDR3 sequence is CSAPRTGEETQYF. Written as DNA, the CDR3 is TGCAGTGCTCCCAGGACAGGGGAAGAGACCCAGTACTTC.

This clonotype was seen many times. CDR3: CASSLGGTAEAFF. CDR3 DNA: TGTGCCAGCAGCTTAGGAGGGACAGCCGAAGCTTTCTTT. The V call is TRBV11-3, the J call TRBJ1-1, with 7 bases identical to TRBD1. V lost 1 base and J lost 8; bases outside the gene matches: 4. Looked up from germline, CDR1 is SGHNT and CDR2 is YENEEA. The CDR3 totals 13 residues. Full variable domain (missing parts from reference TRBV11-3 and TRBJ1-1): EAGVVQSPRYKIIEKKQPVAFWCNPISGHNTLYWYLQNLGQGPELLIRYENEEAVDDSQLPKDRFSAERLKGVDSTLKIQPAELGDSAVYLCASSLGGTAEAFFGQGTRLTVV.

In this sample, this clonotype turned up many times. The chain couples TRBV27 to TRBJ2-7; D possibly corresponds to TRBD2 (6 bases). CDR3 length: 13 amino acids. V was pared by 1 base and J by 4 bases, with 8 bases between. CDR1 is MNHEY, CDR2 SMNVEV, per germline (reference sequence). CDR3 sequence: CASSLLGGYEQYF. As DNA, the CDR3 is TGTGCCAGCAGTTTATTGGGGGGTTACGAGCAGTACTTC.

The chain combines TRBV10-1 with TRBJ2-5, with TRBD2 identical over 9 bases. Germline assignment: CDR1 WNHNN and CDR2 SYGVQD (reference sequence). J gave up 2 bases and V 5 bases, and 6 bases lay outside the gene matches. CDR3 length equals 15 residues. The CDR3 here is CASSQLAGSQETQYF. The CDR3 DNA follows: TGCGCCAGCAGTCAGCTAGCGGGAAGTCAAGAGACCCAGTACTTC.

Only a few counts were recorded for this clonotype. The chain joins TRBV12-3 or TRBV12-4 to TRBJ2-5; unclear D gene. Trimming took off 4 bases at V and 7 bases at J, with 13 bases between the two ends. CDR3 length equals 13 residues. This CDR3 reads CASSSRSGWTQYF. As DNA, the CDR3 is TGTGCCAGCAGTTCACGTAGTGGGTGGACCCAGTACTTC.

This chain connects TRBV19 to TRBJ2-2; D is ambiguous. The CDR3 totals 16 residues. Trimming cost V 3 bases and J 1 base, with 12 bases left between them. Germline CDR1 is LNHDA and CDR2 is SQIVND (reference sequence). The CDR3 reads CASSIAKDLNTGELFF. DNA for the CDR3: TGTGCCAGTAGTATTGCTAAAGATCTGAACACCGGGGAGCTGTTTTTT.

This clonotype was seen a few times. J is TRBJ2-5 and V is TRBV6-1; 8 nucleotides match TRBD1. With V trimmed by 7 bases and J by 5 bases, 9 bases remained unmatched. CDR1 and CDR2 from the germline V gene are MNHNS and SASEGT. The CDR3 contains 14 residues. DNA of the CDR3: TGTGCCAGCACCCCTCAGGGGGCGGGGGAGACCCAGTACTTC. Translating gives CASTPQGAGETQYF.